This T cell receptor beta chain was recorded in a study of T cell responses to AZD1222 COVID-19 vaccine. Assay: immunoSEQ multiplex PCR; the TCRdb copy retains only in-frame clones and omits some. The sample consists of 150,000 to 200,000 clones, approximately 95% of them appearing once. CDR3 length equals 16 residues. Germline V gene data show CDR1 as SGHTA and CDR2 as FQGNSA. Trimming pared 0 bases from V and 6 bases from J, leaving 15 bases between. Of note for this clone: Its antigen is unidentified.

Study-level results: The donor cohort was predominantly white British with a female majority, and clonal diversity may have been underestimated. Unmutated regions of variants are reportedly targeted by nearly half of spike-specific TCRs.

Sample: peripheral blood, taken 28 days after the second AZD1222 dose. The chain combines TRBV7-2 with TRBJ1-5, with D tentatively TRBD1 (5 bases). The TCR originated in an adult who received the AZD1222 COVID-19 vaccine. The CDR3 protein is CASSLAAGGGGQPQHF. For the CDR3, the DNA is TGTGCCAGCAGCTTAGCGGCCGGGGGAGGAGGTCAGCCCCAGCATTTT.